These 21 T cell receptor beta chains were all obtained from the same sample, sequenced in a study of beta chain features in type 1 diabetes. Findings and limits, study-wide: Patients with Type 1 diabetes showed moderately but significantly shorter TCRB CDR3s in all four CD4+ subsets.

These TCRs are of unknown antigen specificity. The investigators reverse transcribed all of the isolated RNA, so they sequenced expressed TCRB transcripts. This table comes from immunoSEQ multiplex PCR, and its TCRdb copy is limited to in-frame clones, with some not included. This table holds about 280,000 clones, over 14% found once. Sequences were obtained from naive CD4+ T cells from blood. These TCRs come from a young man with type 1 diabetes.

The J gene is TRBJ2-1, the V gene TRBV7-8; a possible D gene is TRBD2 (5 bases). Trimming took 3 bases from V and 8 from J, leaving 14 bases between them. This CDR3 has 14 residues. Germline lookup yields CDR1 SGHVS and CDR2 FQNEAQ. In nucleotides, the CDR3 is TGTGCCAGCAGCTTTGGCGGACTGAGGGATGAGCAGTTCTTC. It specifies CASSFGGLRDEQFF.

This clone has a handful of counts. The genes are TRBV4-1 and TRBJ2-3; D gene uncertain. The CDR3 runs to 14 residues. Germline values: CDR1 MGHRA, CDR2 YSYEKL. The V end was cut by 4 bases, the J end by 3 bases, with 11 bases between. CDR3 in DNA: TGCGCCAGCAGCCTTCTGCTAGGTACAGATACGCAGTATTTT. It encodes CASSLLLGTDTQYF.

The CDR3 DNA sequence: TGTGCCAGCAGTTACTCGTACAGGGCTGAGAACGAGCAGTACTTC. Residues: CASSYSYRAENEQYF. The rearrangement links TRBV6-5 to TRBJ2-7, with a tentative D call TRBD1 (6 bases). Per germline, CDR1 MNHEY and CDR2 SVGAGI. This CDR3 is 15 amino acids long. The ends were cut back, 0 bases at V and 5 bases at J, with 14 bases in the middle.

The CDR3 DNA follows: TGTGCCTTTACCCGGGACAGGGGCTCCATCGTCACTGAAGCTTTCTTT. This gives the protein CAFTRDRGSIVTEAFF. The V gene is TRBV30, the J gene TRBJ1-1; 10 nucleotides line up with TRBD1. Germline lookup yields CDR1 GTSNPN and CDR2 SVGIG (reference sequence). J lost 4 bases, V lost 7 bases, and 15 bases had no gene match. This CDR3 comprises 16 residues.

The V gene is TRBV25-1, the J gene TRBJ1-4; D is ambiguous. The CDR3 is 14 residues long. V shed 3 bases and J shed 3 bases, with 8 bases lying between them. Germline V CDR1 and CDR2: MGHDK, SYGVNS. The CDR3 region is CASSDWGANEKLFF. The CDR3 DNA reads TGTGCCAGCAGTGATTGGGGAGCTAATGAAAAACTGTTTTTT.

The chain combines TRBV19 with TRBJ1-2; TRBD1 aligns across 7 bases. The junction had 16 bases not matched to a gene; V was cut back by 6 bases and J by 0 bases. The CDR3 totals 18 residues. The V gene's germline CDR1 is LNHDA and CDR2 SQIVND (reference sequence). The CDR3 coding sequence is TGTGCCAGTAGATCTCGACAGGGCGACCGCCCATCTAACTATGGCTACACCTTC. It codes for CASRSRQGDRPSNYGYTF.

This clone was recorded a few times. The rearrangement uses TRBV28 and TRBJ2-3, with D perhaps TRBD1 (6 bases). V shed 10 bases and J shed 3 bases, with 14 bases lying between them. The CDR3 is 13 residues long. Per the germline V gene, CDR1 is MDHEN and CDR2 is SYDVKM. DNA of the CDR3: TGTGCCACACTGACAGGAACGACAGATACGCAGTATTTT. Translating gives CATLTGTTDTQYF.

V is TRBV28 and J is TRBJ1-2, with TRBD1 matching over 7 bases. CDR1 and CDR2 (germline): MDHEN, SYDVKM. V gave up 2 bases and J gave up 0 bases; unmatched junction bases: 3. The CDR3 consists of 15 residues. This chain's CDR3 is CASSLQGGANYGYTF. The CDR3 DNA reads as TGTGCCAGCAGTTTACAGGGGGGAGCTAACTATGGCTACACCTTC.

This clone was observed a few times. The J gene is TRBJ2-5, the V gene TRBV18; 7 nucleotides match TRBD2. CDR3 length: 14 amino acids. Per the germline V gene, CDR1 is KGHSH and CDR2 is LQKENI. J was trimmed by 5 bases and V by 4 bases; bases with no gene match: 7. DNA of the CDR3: TGTGCCAGCTCACGGACTAGTATGGGGGAGACCCAGTACTTC. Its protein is CASSRTSMGETQYF.

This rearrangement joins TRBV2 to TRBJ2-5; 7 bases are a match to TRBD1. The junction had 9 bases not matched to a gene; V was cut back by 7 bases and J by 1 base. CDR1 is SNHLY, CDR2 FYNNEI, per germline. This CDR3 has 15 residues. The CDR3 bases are TGTGCCAGCACCAGAAGGGGGACAGCCCAAGAGACCCAGTACTTC. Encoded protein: CASTRRGTAQETQYF. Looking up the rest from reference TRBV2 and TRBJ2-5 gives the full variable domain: EPEVTQTPSHQVTQMGQEVILRCVPISNHLYFYWYRQILGQKVEFLVSFYNNEISEKSEIFDDQFSVERPDGSNFTLKIRSTKLEDSAMYFCASTRRGTAQETQYFGPGTRLLVL.

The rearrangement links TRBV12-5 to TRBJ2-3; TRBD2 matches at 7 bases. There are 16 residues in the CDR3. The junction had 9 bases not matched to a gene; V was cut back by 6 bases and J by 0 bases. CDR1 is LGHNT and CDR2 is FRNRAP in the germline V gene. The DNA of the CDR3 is TGTGCTAGTGGATCCGGTAGCGGGTCTAGCACAGATACGCAGTATTTT. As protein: CASGSGSGSSTDTQYF.

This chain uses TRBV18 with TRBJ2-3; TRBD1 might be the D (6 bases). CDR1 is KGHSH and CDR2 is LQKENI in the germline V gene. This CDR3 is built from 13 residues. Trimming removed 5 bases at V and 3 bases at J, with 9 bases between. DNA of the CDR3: TGTGCCAGCTCAACCGACAGGACAGATACGCAGTATTTT. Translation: CASSTDRTDTQYF.

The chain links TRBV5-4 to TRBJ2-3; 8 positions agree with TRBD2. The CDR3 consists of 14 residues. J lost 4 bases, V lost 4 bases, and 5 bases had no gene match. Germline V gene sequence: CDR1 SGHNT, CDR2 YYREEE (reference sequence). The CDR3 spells CASSIGLAADTQYF. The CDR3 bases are TGTGCCAGCAGCATCGGACTAGCTGCAGATACGCAGTATTTT.

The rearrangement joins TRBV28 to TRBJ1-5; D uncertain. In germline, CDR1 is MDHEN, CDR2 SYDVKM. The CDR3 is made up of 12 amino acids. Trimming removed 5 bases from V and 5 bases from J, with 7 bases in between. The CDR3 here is CASSPSYQPQHF. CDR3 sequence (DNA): TGTGCCAGCAGTCCGAGTTATCAGCCCCAGCATTTT.

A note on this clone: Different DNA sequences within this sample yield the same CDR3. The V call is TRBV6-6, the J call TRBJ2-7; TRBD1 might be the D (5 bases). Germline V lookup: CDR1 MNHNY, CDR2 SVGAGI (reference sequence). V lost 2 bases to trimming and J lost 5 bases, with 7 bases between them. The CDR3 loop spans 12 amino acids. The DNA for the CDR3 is TGTGCCAGCAGTTACAGGGGAAACGAGCAGTACTTC. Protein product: CASSYRGNEQYF.

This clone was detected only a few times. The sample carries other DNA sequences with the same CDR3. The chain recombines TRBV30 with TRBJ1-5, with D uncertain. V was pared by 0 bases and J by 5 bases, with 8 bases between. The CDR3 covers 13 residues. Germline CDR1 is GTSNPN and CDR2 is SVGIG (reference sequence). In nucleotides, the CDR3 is TGTGCCTGGAGTGTACGGGGTGATCAGCCCCAGCATTTT. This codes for CAWSVRGDQPQHF.

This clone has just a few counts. The CDR3 coding sequence is TGTGCCAGCAGCACAGGGAAGACCTACGAGCAGTACTTC. Translating gives CASSTGKTYEQYF. The chain uses TRBV7-9 and TRBJ2-7; D may be TRBD1 (6 bases). CDR3 length: 13 residues. Germline values: CDR1 SEHNR, CDR2 FQNEAQ (reference sequence). The V gene lost 5 bases and the J gene lost 2 bases, with 10 bases spanning the gap.

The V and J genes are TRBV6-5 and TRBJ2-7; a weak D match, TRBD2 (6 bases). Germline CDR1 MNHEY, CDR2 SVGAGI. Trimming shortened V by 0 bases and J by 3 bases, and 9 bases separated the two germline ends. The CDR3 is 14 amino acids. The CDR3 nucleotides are TGTGCCAGCAGTTACTCGCGGGGCAGCTACGAGCAGTACTTC. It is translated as CASSYSRGSYEQYF.

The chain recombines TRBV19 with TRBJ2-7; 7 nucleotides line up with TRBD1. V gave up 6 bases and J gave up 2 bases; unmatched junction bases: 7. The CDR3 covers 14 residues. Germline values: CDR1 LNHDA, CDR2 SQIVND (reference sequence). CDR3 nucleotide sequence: TGTGCCAGTAGCTGGGACAGTGTGACCTACGAGCAGTACTTC. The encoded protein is CASSWDSVTYEQYF. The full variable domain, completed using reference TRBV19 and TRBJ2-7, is DGGITQSPKYLFRKEGQNVTLSCEQNLNHDAMYWYRQDPGQGLRLIYYSQIVNDFQKGDIAEGYSVSREKKESFPLTVTSAQKNPTAFYLCASSWDSVTYEQYFGPGTRLTVT.

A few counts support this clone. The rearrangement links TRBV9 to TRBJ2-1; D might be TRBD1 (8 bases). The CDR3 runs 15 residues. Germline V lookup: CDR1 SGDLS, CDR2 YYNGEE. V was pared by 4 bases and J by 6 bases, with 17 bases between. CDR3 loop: CASSTGGGQSNEQFF. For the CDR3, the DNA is TGTGCCAGCAGCACAGGGGGGGGACAGAGCAATGAGCAGTTCTTC. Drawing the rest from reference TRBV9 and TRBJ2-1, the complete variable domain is DSGVTQTPKHLITATGQRVTLRCSPRSGDLSVYWYQQSLDQGLQFLIQYYNGEERAKGNILERFSAQQFPDLHSELNLSSLELGDSALYFCASSTGGGQSNEQFFGPGTRLTVL.

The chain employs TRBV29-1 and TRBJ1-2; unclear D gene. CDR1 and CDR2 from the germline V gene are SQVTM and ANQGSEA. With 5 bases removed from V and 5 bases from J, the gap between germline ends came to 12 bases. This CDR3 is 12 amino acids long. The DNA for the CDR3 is TGCAGCGTTTATAGGAGGGAGTATGGCTACACCTTC. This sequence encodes CSVYRREYGYTF.